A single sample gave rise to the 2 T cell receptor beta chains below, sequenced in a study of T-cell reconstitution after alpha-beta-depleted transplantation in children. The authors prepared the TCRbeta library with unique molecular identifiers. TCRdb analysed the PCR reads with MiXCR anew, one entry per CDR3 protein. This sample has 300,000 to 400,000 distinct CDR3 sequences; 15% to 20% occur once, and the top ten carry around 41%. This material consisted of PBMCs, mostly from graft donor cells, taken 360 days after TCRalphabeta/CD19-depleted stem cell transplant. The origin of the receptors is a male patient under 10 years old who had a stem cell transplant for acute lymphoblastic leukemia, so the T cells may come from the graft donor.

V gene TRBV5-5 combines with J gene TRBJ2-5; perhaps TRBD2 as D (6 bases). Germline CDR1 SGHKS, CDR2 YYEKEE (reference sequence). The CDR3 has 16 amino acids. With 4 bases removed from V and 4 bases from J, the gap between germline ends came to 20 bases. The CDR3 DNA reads TGTGCCAGCAGCACCCGGGTTGGAGGGGCTGGAGAGACCCAGTACTTC. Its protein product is CASSTRVGGAGETQYF.

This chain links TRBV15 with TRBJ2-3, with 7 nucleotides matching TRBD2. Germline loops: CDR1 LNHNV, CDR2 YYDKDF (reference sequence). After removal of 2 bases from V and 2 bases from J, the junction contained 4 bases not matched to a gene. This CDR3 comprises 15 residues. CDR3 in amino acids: CATSRTGGATDTQYF. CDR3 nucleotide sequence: TGTGCCACCAGCAGAACGGGAGGCGCCACAGATACGCAGTATTTT. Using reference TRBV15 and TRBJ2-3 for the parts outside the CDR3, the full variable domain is DAMVIQNPRYQVTQFGKPVTLSCSQTLNHNVMYWYQQKSSQAPKLLFHYYDKDFNNEADTPDNFQSRRPNTSFCFLDIRSPGLGDTAMYLCATSRTGGATDTQYFGPGTRLTVL.